This note documents a single T cell receptor beta chain sequence. These data are taken from a study of T cells in Graves' hyperthyroidism and ophthalmopathy. V was pared by 6 bases and J by 0 bases, with 13 bases of the junction left unmatched. The CDR3 consists of 16 residues. Germline V gene lookup returns CDR1 DFQATT and CDR2 SNEGSKA (reference sequence). RNA transcripts served as the template for amplifying TCR beta CDR3 regions. Carried out on the TCR CDR3, a first-round RT-PCR used the HTBI primer set. TCRdb itself ran the multiplex PCR reads through MiXCR, one entry per CDR3 protein. This table has hundreds of thousands of distinct CDR3 sequences, 35% to 40% appearing once.

Material: blood. The sequence came from a man aged 18 to 29 with Graves' hyperthyroidism. The rearrangement uses TRBV20-1 and TRBJ2-7; 8 positions agree with TRBD2. In DNA, the CDR3 is TGCAGTGCCCCCTCCGGAACTAGCGGAAACTCCTACGAGCAGTACTTC. It codes for CSAPSGTSGNSYEQYF.